The 26 T cell receptor beta chains reported below all come from one sample, sequenced in a study of cytomegalovirus exposure and HLA in healthy donors. The PCR used 60 Vbeta and 13 Jbeta primers. Only in-frame clones appear in the TCRdb table, and some are missing; sequencing was by immunoSEQ multiplex PCR. The sample contains about 50,000 clones, 60% to 80% of which appear only once. Sample: PBMCs. The receptor set was obtained from a woman in her forties in good health and CMV-seropositive.

The chain joins TRBV7-8 to TRBJ1-1, with D possibly TRBD1 on 6 matching bases. The CDR3 is 16 amino acids. Germline V lookup: CDR1 SGHVS, CDR2 FQNEAQ. The V and J ends lost 3 bases and 5 bases respectively, with 19 bases between them. In DNA, the CDR3 is TGTGCCAGCAGCTTGGACAGACTATCCCCGCTAACTGAAGCTTTCTTT. Its protein is CASSLDRLSPLTEAFF.

The genes are TRBV6-5 and TRBJ1-6; possible D gene TRBD1, 6 bases. Germline V gene lookup returns CDR1 MNHEY and CDR2 SVGAGI. V was pared by 4 bases and J by 2 bases, with 12 bases between. The CDR3 runs to 16 residues. The CDR3 loop reads CASSSLGAAYNSPLHF. The CDR3 DNA follows: TGTGCCAGCAGTTCCTTGGGGGCTGCCTATAATTCACCCCTCCACTTT.

This chain uses TRBV7-8 with TRBJ1-4; D possibly corresponds to TRBD1 (6 bases). The CDR3 contains 13 residues. V lost 4 bases to trimming and J lost 6 bases, with 9 bases between them. CDR1 SGHVS and CDR2 FQNEAQ come from the germline V gene. The CDR3 DNA sequence: TGTGCCAGCAGCTACGGACAGTATGAAAAACTGTTTTTT. Translating gives CASSYGQYEKLFF.

This clone was recorded once. The chain uses TRBV30 and TRBJ1-1; D remains unclear. The CDR3 spans 11 residues. The germline V gene has CDR1 GTSNPN and CDR2 SVGIG (reference sequence). Trimming left V 5 bases short and J 7 bases short, with 11 bases between. CDR3 DNA sequence: TGTGCCTGGGCCCGACTGGGTGAAGCTTTCTTT. Its protein product is CAWARLGEAFF.

The gene calls are TRBV10-3 and TRBJ1-5; tentatively, D is TRBD1 (5 bases). Per germline, CDR1 ENHRY and CDR2 SYGVKD. V was cut by 3 bases and J by 0 bases, with 6 bases left in between. CDR3 size: 14 residues. CDR3 residues: CAISDRGSNQPQHF. The CDR3 DNA reads as TGTGCCATCAGTGATAGGGGTAGCAATCAGCCCCAGCATTTT.

This sequence joins TRBV27 and TRBJ1-6, with D possibly matching TRBD1 (5 bases). Trimming took off 5 bases at V and 9 bases at J, with 14 bases between the two ends. Per germline, CDR1 MNHEY and CDR2 SMNVEV (reference sequence). The CDR3 consists of 14 residues. CDR3 nucleotides: TGTGCCAGCAGTAGTAGGCAGGGAACTTCACCCCTCCACTTT. This encodes CASSSRQGTSPLHF.

This clone was observed a single time. This rearrangement joins TRBV6-5 to TRBJ2-7; 12 bases agree with TRBD2. V shed 6 bases, J shed 4 bases, and the junction held 1 base outside the gene matches. Per the germline V gene, CDR1 is MNHEY and CDR2 is SVGAGI. This CDR3 comprises 13 residues. The CDR3 loop is CASRGLAGYEQYF. For the CDR3, the DNA is TGTGCCAGCAGAGGACTAGCGGGGTACGAGCAGTACTTC.

The chain has TRBV6-7 and TRBJ2-2; 10 bases match TRBD1. Being an ORF, TRBV6-7 has a function that is uncertain. The CDR3 spans 17 residues. V lost 2 bases, J lost 5 bases, and 8 bases stayed unmatched. In nucleotides, the CDR3 is TGTGCCAGCAGTTACGCAACCGGGACAGGGGAAACCGGGGAGCTGTTTTTT. Translation: CASSYATGTGETGELFF.

V gene TRBV18 combines with J gene TRBJ2-4; TRBD1 agrees at 7 bases. The ends lost 1 base at V and 2 bases at J; junction bases unmatched: 2. The CDR3 sequence is 15 residues long. Germline CDR1 is KGHSH and CDR2 is LQKENI. CDR3 sequence reads: CASSPQQGTKNIQYF. DNA of the CDR3: TGTGCCAGCTCACCACAACAGGGGACCAAAAACATTCAGTACTTC.

This clone showed up just once. The genes are TRBV5-5 and TRBJ1-5, with D perhaps TRBD1 (5 bases). The CDR3 sequence is 15 residues long. Germline-derived CDR1 and CDR2 are SGHKS and YYEKEE (reference sequence). Between the trimmed V and J ends, which lost 4 bases and 0 bases, there was a span of 11 bases. The CDR3 sequence is CASSQDSYSNQPQHF. The CDR3 nucleotides are TGTGCCAGCAGCCAAGACAGTTATAGCAATCAGCCCCAGCATTTT.

The chain is built from TRBV7-8 and TRBJ1-5; D gene ambiguous. Trimming removed 3 bases from V and 6 bases from J, with 6 bases in between. This CDR3 contains 12 residues. Germline CDR1 SGHVS, CDR2 FQNEAQ. The CDR3 spells CASSLAGQPQHF. CDR3 coding DNA: TGTGCCAGCAGCTTGGCGGGTCAGCCCCAGCATTTT.

This chain uses TRBV7-2 with TRBJ2-5, with 7 bases fitting TRBD1. The CDR3 has 14 residues. Germline CDR1 and CDR2: SGHTA and FQGNSA. Trimming took 1 base from V and 5 from J; bases not matched to a gene: 4. The CDR3 loop reads CASSLDGTAETQYF. In nucleotides, the CDR3 is TGTGCCAGCAGCTTAGACGGGACAGCGGAGACCCAGTACTTC. The whole variable domain, filled in from reference TRBV7-2 and TRBJ2-5, reads GAGVSQSPSNKVTEKGKDVELRCDPISGHTALYWYRQSLGQGLEFLIYFQGNSAPDKSGLPSDRFSAERTGGSVSTLTIQRTQQEDSAVYLCASSLDGTAETQYFGPGTRLLVL.

The chain recombines TRBV7-9 with TRBJ1-5; D gene uncertain. The CDR3 is 15 residues long. V lost 4 bases to trimming and J lost 5 bases, with 15 bases between them. The germline gives CDR1 SEHNR, CDR2 FQNEAQ (reference sequence). The DNA for the CDR3 is TGTGCCAGCAGCTACGGGAGTAGCAGCGATCAGCCCCAGCATTTT. Amino acids: CASSYGSSSDQPQHF.

The chain uses TRBV5-1 and TRBJ2-1, with D tentatively TRBD2 (6 bases). CDR1 is SGHRS and CDR2 is YFSETQ in the germline V gene. Between the trimmed V and J ends, which lost 2 bases and 13 bases, there was a span of 13 bases. The CDR3 runs to 12 residues. The CDR3 bases are TGCGCCAGCAGCTTCTTTGGGGGGAATCAGTTCTTC. This sequence encodes CASSFFGGNQFF. The full variable domain, in which reference TRBV5-1 and TRBJ2-1 provide the parts outside the CDR3, is KAGVTQTPRYLIKTRGQQVTLSCSPISGHRSVSWYQQTPGQGLQFLFEYFSETQRNKGNFPGRFSGRQFSNSRSEMNVSTLELGDSALYLCASSFFGGNQFFGPGTRLTVL.

J is TRBJ1-1 and V is TRBV7-8; 7 bases are shared with TRBD1. V gave up 1 base and J gave up 1 base; unmatched junction bases: 3. Germline-derived CDR1 and CDR2 are SGHVS and FQNEAQ. This CDR3 has 15 amino acids. CDR3 sequence: CASSLGAGGNTEAFF. The CDR3 coding sequence is TGTGCCAGCAGCTTAGGGGCAGGGGGGAACACTGAAGCTTTCTTT.

As regards this clone: At one of its ends the junction is not consistent with the germline gene, which may arise from a read error. This rearrangement joins TRBV18 to TRBJ2-7, with 10 bases identical to TRBD1. The CDR3 runs 15 residues. Germline-derived CDR1 and CDR2 are KGHSH and LQKENI. The CDR3 DNA reads TGTGCCAGCTCACCGATCCGACAGGGGGCTGACGACCAGTACTTC. Its translation: CASSPIRQGADDQYF.

This chain joins TRBV7-9 and TRBJ2-7; 11 positions agree with TRBD2. Germline V gives CDR1 SEHNR, CDR2 FQNEAQ (reference sequence). CDR3 length: 13 amino acids. The ends lost 11 bases at V and 2 bases at J; junction bases unmatched: 5. The CDR3 reads CAGGTSGTYEQYF. The CDR3, as DNA: TGTGCCGGGGGGACTAGCGGAACCTACGAGCAGTACTTC.

This chain uses TRBV12-5 with TRBJ1-1; TRBD1 agrees at 8 bases. Germline lookup yields CDR1 LGHNT and CDR2 FRNRAP. The ends lost 6 bases at V and 5 bases at J; junction bases unmatched: 8. The CDR3 covers 14 residues. This CDR3 reads CASGQGAIGTEAFF. The CDR3 DNA follows: TGTGCTAGTGGGCAGGGGGCGATTGGTACTGAAGCTTTCTTT.

The chain is built from TRBV19 and TRBJ1-1, with 7 bases identical to TRBD1. Trimming removed 6 bases from V and 2 bases from J; junction bases left unmatched: 6. The CDR3 contains 14 residues. The germline CDR1 and CDR2 sequences are LNHDA and SQIVND (reference sequence). DNA for the CDR3: TGTGCCAGTAGGGTAACAGGGGCTAACACTGAAGCTTTCTTT. Translated, it gives CASRVTGANTEAFF.

V usage is TRBV27 and J usage is TRBJ2-5; 8 positions agree with TRBD2. Germline V lookup: CDR1 MNHEY, CDR2 SMNVEV (reference sequence). This CDR3 spans 12 amino acids. V shed 8 bases, J shed 4 bases, and the junction held 3 bases outside the gene matches. CDR3 DNA sequence: TGTGCCAGCCGGGGGGGCGGAGAGACCCAGTACTTC. Its translation: CASRGGGETQYF.

The V call is TRBV27, the J call TRBJ1-4; a weak D match, TRBD1 (5 bases). V shed 2 bases and J shed 8 bases, with 12 bases lying between them. The CDR3 runs 14 residues. The germline gives CDR1 MNHEY, CDR2 SMNVEV (reference sequence). This CDR3 is CASSLGGVGEKLFF. CDR3 DNA sequence: TGTGCCAGCAGTTTAGGGGGGGTCGGCGAAAAACTGTTTTTT.

The chain is built from TRBV6-1 and TRBJ1-4; D might be TRBD1 (6 bases). Germline V gene sequence: CDR1 MNHNS, CDR2 SASEGT. This CDR3 comprises 14 residues. V gave up 5 bases and J gave up 4 bases, with 11 bases separating them. The CDR3 region has the DNA TGTGCCAGCAGTTTAGGGGGACGTAATGAAAAACTGTTTTTT. It yields the protein CASSLGGRNEKLFF.

Here the CDR3 DNA reads TGTGCCAGCAGCCCCCTAGCGGGGGGCGTGGAGACCCAGTACTTC. Residues: CASSPLAGGVETQYF. The gene calls are TRBV7-3 and TRBJ2-5; 11 nucleotides line up with TRBD2. After removal of 5 bases from V and 5 bases from J, the junction contained 7 bases not matched to a gene. Per the germline V gene, CDR1 is SGHTA and CDR2 is FQGTGA. The CDR3 length is 15 residues.

This clone is a singleton in its sample. The chain joins TRBV6-6 to TRBJ2-7; TRBD1 agrees at 8 bases. CDR1 is MNHNY and CDR2 is SVGAGI in the germline V gene (reference sequence). This CDR3 spans 15 amino acids. Trimming took 2 bases from V and 1 from J; bases not matched to a gene: 4. CDR3 protein: CASSYEWTGSYEQYF. The CDR3 bases are TGTGCCAGCAGTTACGAATGGACAGGGTCCTACGAGCAGTACTTC.

The J gene is TRBJ2-3, the V gene TRBV5-1; tentative D call: TRBD2 (6 bases). Germline assignment: CDR1 SGHRS and CDR2 YFSETQ. V was cut by 0 bases and J by 4 bases, with 9 bases left in between. The CDR3 consists of 14 residues. In nucleotides, the CDR3 is TGCGCCAGCAGCTTGGGCGGGACGGCAGATACGCAGTATTTT. Protein sequence: CASSLGGTADTQYF.

The V and J genes are TRBV2 and TRBJ1-2, with TRBD1 identical over 7 bases. Germline CDR1 SNHLY, CDR2 FYNNEI. There are 13 residues in the CDR3. V was clipped by 5 bases and J by 7 bases; unmatched bases: 7. The CDR3 reads CASSLETGTGYTF. The CDR3 nucleotides are TGTGCCAGCAGTCTGGAGACAGGGACTGGCTACACCTTC.